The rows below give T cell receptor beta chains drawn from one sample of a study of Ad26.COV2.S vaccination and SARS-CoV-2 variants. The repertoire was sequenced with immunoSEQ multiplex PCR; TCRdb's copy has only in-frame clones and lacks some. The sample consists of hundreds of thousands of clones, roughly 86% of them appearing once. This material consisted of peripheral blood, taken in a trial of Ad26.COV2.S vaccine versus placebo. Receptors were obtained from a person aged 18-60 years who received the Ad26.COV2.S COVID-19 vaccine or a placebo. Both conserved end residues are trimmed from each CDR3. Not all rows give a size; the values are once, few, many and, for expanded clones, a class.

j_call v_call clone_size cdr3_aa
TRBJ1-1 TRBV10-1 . ASKGAVNGEAF
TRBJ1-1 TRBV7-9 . ASSERTGGAGDTEAF
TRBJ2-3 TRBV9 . ASSGWTSGTDTQY
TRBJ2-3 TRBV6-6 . ASIGGRVRDTQY
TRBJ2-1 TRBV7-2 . ASSYLTGSNEQF
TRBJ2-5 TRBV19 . ASSIRRGQGVGWETQY
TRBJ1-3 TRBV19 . ASNLRGRGPSGNTIY
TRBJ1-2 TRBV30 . AWSVRGGPAYGYT
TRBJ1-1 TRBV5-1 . ASSFKSGGLTEAF
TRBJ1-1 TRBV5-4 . ASSGRDRGWTEAF
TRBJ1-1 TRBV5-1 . ASSLAVGGVRTEAF
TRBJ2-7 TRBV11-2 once ASSLDPSGVYEQY
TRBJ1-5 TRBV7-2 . ASGKTGGNQPQH
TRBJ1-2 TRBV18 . ASSLLYGTGYGYT
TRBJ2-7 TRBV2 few ASSEGAWSSYEQY
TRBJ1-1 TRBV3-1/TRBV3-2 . ASSQVRLNTEAF
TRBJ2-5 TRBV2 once ASNGAEETQY
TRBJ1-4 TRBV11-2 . ASSPIKGPEEKLF
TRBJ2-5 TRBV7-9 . ASSPWTDRETQY
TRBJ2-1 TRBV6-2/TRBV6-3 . ASSSPLTAGNEQF
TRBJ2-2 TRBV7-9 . ASSLDRGELF
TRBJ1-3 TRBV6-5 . ASSTLGGSGNTIY